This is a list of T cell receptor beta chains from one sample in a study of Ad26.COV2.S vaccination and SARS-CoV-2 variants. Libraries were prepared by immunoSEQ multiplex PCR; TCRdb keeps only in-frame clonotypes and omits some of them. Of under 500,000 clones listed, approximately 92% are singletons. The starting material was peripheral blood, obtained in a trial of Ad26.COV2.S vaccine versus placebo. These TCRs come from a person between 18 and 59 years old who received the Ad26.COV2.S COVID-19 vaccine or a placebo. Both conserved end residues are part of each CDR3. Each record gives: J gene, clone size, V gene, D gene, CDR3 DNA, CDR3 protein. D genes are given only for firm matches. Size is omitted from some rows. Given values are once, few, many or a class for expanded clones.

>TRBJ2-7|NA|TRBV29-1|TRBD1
TGCAGCGTGACAACTAAACCGGGACAGGGCCACGAGCAGTACTTC
CSVTTKPGQGHEQYF
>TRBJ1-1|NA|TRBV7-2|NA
TGTGCCAGCACCCGGGGGTCCACTGAAGCTTTCTTT
CASTRGSTEAFF
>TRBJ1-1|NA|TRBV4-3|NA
TGCGCCAGCAGCCAAGCCCTTCGGGACACTGAAGCTTTCTTT
CASSQALRDTEAFF
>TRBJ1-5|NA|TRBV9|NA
TGTGCCAGCAGAACCGACCCAATGGCCAATCAGCCCCAGCATTTT
CASRTDPMANQPQHF
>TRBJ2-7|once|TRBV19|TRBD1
TGTGCCAGTAGTATGGACAGGGGTTTTGAGCAGTACTTC
CASSMDRGFEQYF
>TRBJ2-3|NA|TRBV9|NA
TGTGCCAGCAGCGTAGATCCGTGGCAGGGCACAGATACGCAGTATTTT
CASSVDPWQGTDTQYF
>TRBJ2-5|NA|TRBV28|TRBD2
TGTGCCAGCAGTCTTTATTTTTTCCCAAACCAGCGGGGGGCTAACCAAGAGACCCAGTACTTC
CASSLYFFPNQRGANQETQYF
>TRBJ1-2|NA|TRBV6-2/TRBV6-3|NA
TGTGCCAGCAGTTACTTGAGACAGGAGGCCTATGGCTACACCTTC
CASSYLRQEAYGYTF
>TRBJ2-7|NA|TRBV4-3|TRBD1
TGCGCCAGCAGCCAATGGACAGGGGGCGACGTCTCCTACGAGCAGTACTTC
CASSQWTGGDVSYEQYF
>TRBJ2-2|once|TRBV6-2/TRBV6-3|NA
TGTGCCAGCAGTTACTCAGGCAGGGGCACCGGGGAGCTGTTTTTT
CASSYSGRGTGELFF
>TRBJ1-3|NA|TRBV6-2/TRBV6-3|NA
TGTGCCAGCAGTTACGGAACTTACTCTGGAAACACCATATATTTT
CASSYGTYSGNTIYF
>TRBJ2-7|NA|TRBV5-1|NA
TGCGCCAGCAGCTTTTTAACAGGAGAGACCTACGAGCAGTACTTC
CASSFLTGETYEQYF
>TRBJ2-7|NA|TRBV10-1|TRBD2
TGCGCCAGCAGTGATGGGACTAGCGGCTACGAGCAGTACTTC
CASSDGTSGYEQYF
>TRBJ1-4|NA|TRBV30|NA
TGTGCCTGGAGTTCAACTGACCTCCGGGGCCAAAATGAAAAACTGTTTTTT
CAWSSTDLRGQNEKLFF
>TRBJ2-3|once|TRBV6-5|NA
TGTGCCAGCAAGAGGGGGACTAGCACAGATACGCAGTATTTT
CASKRGTSTDTQYF
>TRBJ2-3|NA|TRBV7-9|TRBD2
TGTGCCAGCAGCCCCGAGGGCGGGGGGCACTTCACAGATACGCAGTATTTT
CASSPEGGGHFTDTQYF
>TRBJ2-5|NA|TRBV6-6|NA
TGTGCCAGCAGTTACGTTGGGGATCAAGAGACCCAGTACTTC
CASSYVGDQETQYF
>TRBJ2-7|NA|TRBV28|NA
TGTGCCAGCAGTGGAACAGGGTTGCAAACCTACGAGCAGTACTTC
CASSGTGLQTYEQYF
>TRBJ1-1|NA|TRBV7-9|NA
TGTGCCAGCAGCTTAGCATACACAAACACTGAAGCTTTCTTT
CASSLAYTNTEAFF
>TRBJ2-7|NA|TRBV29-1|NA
TGCAGCGTCAGTTCCACTCCGAGGGAGCAGTACTTC
CSVSSTPREQYF
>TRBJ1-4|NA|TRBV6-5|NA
TGTGCCAGCAGTCCCCTCGGGCCAACTAATGAAAAACTGTTTTTT
CASSPLGPTNEKLFF
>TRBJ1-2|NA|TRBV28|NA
TGTGCCAGCAGTCCGACCTGGACAGATCCTACCTCCTATGGCTACACCTTC
CASSPTWTDPTSYGYTF
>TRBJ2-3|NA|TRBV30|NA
TGTGCCTGGAGTGTGGGCCTCGGGGCAGATACGCAGTATTTT
CAWSVGLGADTQYF
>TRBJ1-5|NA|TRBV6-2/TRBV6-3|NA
TGTGCCAGCAGTTCACATACGTCGGGGGCATGGAGTAATCAGCCCCAGCATTTT
CASSSHTSGAWSNQPQHF
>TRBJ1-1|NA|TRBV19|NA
TGTGCCAGTAGCCCCAGTCGGGGTGCAGTCGCTGAAGCTTTCTTT
CASSPSRGAVAEAFF
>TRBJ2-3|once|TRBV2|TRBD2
TGTGCCAGCAGGGCACATAGCGGGGGGACAGATACGCAGTATTTT
CASRAHSGGTDTQYF
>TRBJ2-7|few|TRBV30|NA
TGTGCCTGGAGTGAAGGTGGGGAGCAGTACTTC
CAWSEGGEQYF
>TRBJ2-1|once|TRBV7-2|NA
TGTGCCAGCAGCTTAGGACAAGCCACCTACAATGAGCAGTTCTTC
CASSLGQATYNEQFF
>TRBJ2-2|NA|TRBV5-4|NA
TGTGCCAGCAGCCCCGGAGGCCCGGGGAACACCGGGGAGCTGTTTTTT
CASSPGGPGNTGELFF
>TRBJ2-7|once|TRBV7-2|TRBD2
TGTGCCAGCAGCTCGGGAGGGGGGTCCTACGAGCAGTACTTC
CASSSGGGSYEQYF
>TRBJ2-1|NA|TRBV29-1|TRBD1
TGCAGCGTTGAGACAGGGGGCTACGATGAGCAGTTCTTC
CSVETGGYDEQFF
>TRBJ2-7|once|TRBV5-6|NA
TGTGCCAGCAGCTTGGGGACGGCCTCCTACGAGCAGTACTTC
CASSLGTASYEQYF
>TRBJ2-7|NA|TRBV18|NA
TGTGCCAGCTCACCATTACTAGCAACTACCTCCTACGAGCAGTACTTC
CASSPLLATTSYEQYF
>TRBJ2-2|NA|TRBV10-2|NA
TGCGCCAGCAGTGCCGGAAGACGGACAATGAACACCGGGGAGCTGTTTTTT
CASSAGRRTMNTGELFF
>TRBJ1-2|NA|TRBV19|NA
TGTGCCAGCACGACAGGCTCTGGCTACACCTTC
CASTTGSGYTF
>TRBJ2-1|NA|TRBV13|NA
TGTGCCAGCAGCTTCGAAGTCGCGACGGAAAACAATGAGCAGTTCTTC
CASSFEVATENNEQFF
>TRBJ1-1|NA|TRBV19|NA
TGTGCCAGTAGGGCGGGGGGGAACACTGAAGCTTTCTTT
CASRAGGNTEAFF
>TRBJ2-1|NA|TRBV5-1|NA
TGCGCCAGCAGCTTGGAGGCGGGCCCTTTGAAGTTCTTC
CASSLEAGPLKFF
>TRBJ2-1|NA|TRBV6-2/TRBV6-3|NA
TGTGCCAGCAGTTACCTGACCTACAATGAGCAGTTCTTC
CASSYLTYNEQFF
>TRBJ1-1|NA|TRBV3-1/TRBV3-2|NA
TGTGCCAGCAGTCTTCTAGGGGGTCAGAACACTGAAGCTTTCTTT
CASSLLGGQNTEAFF
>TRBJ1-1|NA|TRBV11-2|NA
TGTGCCAGCAGCCAAGCGTGGCAGCCCGATGAAGCTTTCTTT
CASSQAWQPDEAFF
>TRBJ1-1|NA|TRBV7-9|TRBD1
TGTGCCAGCAGCCCGGGGGACAGGGTTTTCTCTGAAGCTTTCTTT
CASSPGDRVFSEAFF
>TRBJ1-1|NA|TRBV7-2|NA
TGTGCCAGCAGCTTAGCCGGGAACACTGAAGCTTTCTTT
CASSLAGNTEAFF
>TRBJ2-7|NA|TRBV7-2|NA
TGTGCCGTCGGGAGTTACGAGCAGTACTTC
CAVGSYEQYF
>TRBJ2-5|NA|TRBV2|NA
TGTGCCAGCGGAGAGCGAGGCCAGTACTTC
CASGERGQYF
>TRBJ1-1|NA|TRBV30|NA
TGTGCCTGGAGTTTCCCCCTTCGGACTGAAGCTTTCTTT
CAWSFPLRTEAFF
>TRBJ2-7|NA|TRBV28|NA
TGTGCCAGCAACCCTACAGTGGGGATAGCCTACGAGCAGTACTTC
CASNPTVGIAYEQYF
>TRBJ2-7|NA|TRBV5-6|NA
TGTGCCAGCAGCTTGGACAACGCTTACGAGCAGTACTTC
CASSLDNAYEQYF
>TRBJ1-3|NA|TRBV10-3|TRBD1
TGTGCCATCAGTGAGCCCAGGGGGTTCTCTGGAAACACCATATATTTT
CAISEPRGFSGNTIYF